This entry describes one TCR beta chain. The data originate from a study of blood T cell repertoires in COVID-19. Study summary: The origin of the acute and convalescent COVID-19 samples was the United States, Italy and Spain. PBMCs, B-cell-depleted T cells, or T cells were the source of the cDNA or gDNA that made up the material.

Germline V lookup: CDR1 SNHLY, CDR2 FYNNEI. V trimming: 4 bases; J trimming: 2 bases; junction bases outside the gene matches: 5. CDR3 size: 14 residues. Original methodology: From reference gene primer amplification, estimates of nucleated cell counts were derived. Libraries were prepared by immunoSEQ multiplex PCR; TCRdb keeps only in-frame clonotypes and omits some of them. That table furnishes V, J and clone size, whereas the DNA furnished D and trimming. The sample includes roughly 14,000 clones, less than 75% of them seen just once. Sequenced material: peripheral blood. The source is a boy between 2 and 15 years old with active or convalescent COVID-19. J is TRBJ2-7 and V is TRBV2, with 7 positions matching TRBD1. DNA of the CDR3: TGTGCCAGCAGTGTGGGACAGCCTGCCTACGAGCAGTACTTC. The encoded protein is CASSVGQPAYEQYF. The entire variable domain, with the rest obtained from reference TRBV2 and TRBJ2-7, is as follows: EPEVTQTPSHQVTQMGQEVILRCVPISNHLYFYWYRQILGQKVEFLVSFYNNEISEKSEIFDDQFSVERPDGSNFTLKIRSTKLEDSAMYFCASSVGQPAYEQYFGPGTRLTVT.